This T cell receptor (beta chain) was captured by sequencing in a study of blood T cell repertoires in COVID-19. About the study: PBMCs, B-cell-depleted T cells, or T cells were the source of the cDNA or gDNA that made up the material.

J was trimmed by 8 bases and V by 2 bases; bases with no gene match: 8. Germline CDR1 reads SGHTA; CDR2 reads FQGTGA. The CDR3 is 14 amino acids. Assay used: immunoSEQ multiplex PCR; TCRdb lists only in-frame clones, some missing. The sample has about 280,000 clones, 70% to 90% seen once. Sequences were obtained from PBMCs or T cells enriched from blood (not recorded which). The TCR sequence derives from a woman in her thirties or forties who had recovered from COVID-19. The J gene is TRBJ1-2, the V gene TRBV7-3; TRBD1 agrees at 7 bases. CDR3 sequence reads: CASSLDQGVEGYTF. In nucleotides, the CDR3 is TGTGCCAGCAGCTTAGATCAGGGGGTGGAAGGCTACACCTTC.